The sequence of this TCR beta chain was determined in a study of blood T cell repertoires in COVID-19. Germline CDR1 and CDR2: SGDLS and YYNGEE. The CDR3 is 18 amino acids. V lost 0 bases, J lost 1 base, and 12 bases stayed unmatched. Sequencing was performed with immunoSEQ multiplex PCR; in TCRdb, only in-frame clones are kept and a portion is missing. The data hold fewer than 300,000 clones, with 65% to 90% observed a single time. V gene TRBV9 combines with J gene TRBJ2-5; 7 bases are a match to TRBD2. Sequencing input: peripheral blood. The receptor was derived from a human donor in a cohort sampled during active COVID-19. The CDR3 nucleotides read TGTGCCAGCAGCGTAGGAGGGCGGGGCGGGAGTTTCCAAGAGACCCAGTACTTC. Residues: CASSVGGRGGSFQETQYF.